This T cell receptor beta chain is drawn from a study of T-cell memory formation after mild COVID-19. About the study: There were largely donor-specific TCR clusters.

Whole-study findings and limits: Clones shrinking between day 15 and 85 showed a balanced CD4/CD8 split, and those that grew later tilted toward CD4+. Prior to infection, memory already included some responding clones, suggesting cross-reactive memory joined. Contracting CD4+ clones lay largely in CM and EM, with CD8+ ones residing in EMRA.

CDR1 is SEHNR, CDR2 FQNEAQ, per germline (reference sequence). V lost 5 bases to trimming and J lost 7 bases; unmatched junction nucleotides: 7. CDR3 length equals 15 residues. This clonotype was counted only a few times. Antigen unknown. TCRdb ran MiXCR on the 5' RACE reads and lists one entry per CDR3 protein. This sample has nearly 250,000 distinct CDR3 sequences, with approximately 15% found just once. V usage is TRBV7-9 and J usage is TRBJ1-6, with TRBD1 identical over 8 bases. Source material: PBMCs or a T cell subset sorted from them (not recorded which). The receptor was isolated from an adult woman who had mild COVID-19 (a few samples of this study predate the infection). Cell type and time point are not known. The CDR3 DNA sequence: TGTGCCAGCAGCGGACAGGGAGCCCACAATTCACCCCTCCACTTT. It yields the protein CASSGQGAHNSPLHF.